The next 21 T cell receptor beta chains were all read from a single sample in a study of T-cell memory formation after mild COVID-19. MiXCR, applied by TCRdb to the 5' RACE reads, yields one record per CDR3 protein. The profile shows about 340,000 distinct CDR3 sequences, approximately 16% of them singletons. The sample was PBMCs or a T cell subset sorted from them (not recorded which). These receptors were collected from a man aged 18 to 35 who had mild COVID-19 (a few samples of this study predate the infection). Cell type and time point are not known.

This clonotype was observed a handful of times. The chain couples TRBV7-2 to TRBJ2-3; 9 nucleotides match TRBD1. CDR1 and CDR2 (germline): SGHTA, FQGNSA. The CDR3 is 17 residues long. Germline trimming cut 1 base from V and 8 bases from J; bases unmatched to any gene: 13. In nucleotides, the CDR3 is TGTGCCAGCAGCTTAGTGCCGGGACAGGGTTTGCCTCGTACGCAGTATTTT. Translation: CASSLVPGQGLPRTQYF.

This clonotype was counted between two and nine times. The chain joins TRBV4-2 to TRBJ1-1; 7 bases agree with TRBD1. The V segment lost 2 bases and the J segment 4 bases; nucleotides outside the gene matches: 7. Germline V gives CDR1 LGHNA, CDR2 YNFKEQ. This CDR3 is built from 15 residues. CDR3 in amino acids: CASSQLSGGSTEAFF. In nucleotides, the CDR3 is TGTGCCAGCAGCCAACTCTCAGGGGGTAGCACTGAAGCTTTCTTT.

The rearrangement links TRBV7-8 to TRBJ1-1; 8 bases are shared with TRBD1. This CDR3 has 14 amino acids. V trimming: 5 bases; J trimming: 2 bases; junction bases outside the gene matches: 4. Looked up from germline, CDR1 is SGHVS and CDR2 is FQNEAQ. CDR3: CASSMDRANTEAFF. CDR3 nucleotides: TGTGCCAGCAGCATGGACAGGGCAAACACTGAAGCTTTCTTT.

This clonotype has only a few counts. The J gene is TRBJ2-1, the V gene TRBV7-3; TRBD1 matches at 7 bases. The CDR3 loop spans 17 amino acids. CDR1 and CDR2 (germline): SGHTA, FQGTGA. J lost 3 bases, V lost 4 bases, and 12 bases had no gene match. CDR3 loop: CASSSGMGTEGYNEQFF. CDR3 bases: TGTGCCAGCAGCTCAGGGATGGGGACAGAGGGCTACAATGAGCAGTTCTTC.

This clonotype turned up a few times. V usage is TRBV6-1 and J usage is TRBJ2-7; tentatively, D is TRBD1 (6 bases). V lost 8 bases and J lost 4, with 9 bases in between. CDR3 length equals 11 residues. Germline CDR1 reads MNHNS; CDR2 reads SASEGT. The CDR3 region has the DNA TGTGCCAGCGGCCAGGGGTACGAGCAGTACGTC. Translated: CASGQGYEQYV.

As DNA, the CDR3 is TGCAGTGCTAGACAGGGGACAGGCCGCACAGATACGCAGTATTTT. It yields the protein CSARQGTGRTDTQYF. The rearrangement links TRBV20-1 to TRBJ2-3; TRBD1 agrees at 8 bases. Germline V gives CDR1 DFQATT, CDR2 SNEGSKA (reference sequence). The length of the CDR3 is 15 residues. Losses at the gene ends were 2 bases for V and 1 base for J; bases not matched to a gene: 5.

The rearrangement joins TRBV2 to TRBJ2-5, with TRBD1 identical over 9 bases. V was pared by 7 bases and J by 2 bases, with 8 bases of the junction left unmatched. Germline V gives CDR1 SNHLY, CDR2 FYNNEI. This CDR3 has 15 amino acids. The CDR3 is CASTNRDRDQETQYF. CDR3 nucleotides: TGTGCCAGCACTAACCGGGACAGGGATCAAGAGACCCAGTACTTC. The variable domain in full, with the rest retrieved from reference TRBV2 and TRBJ2-5, is EPEVTQTPSHQVTQMGQEVILRCVPISNHLYFYWYRQILGQKVEFLVSFYNNEISEKSEIFDDQFSVERPDGSNFTLKIRSTKLEDSAMYFCASTNRDRDQETQYFGPGTRLLVL.

This clonotype was recorded many times. The chain joins TRBV5-1 to TRBJ2-1; D gene unclear. This CDR3 is built from 11 residues. Germline CDR1 and CDR2: SGHRS and YFSETQ. Trimming left V 2 bases short and J 10 bases short, with 7 bases between. CDR3 nucleotide sequence: TGCGCCAGCAGCTTCTCGCGGGAGCAGTTCTTC. Protein: CASSFSREQFF.

This clonotype was detected only a few times. V and J are TRBV7-2 and TRBJ1-4; 7 bases line up with TRBD1. CDR3 length: 15 amino acids. V dropped 1 base and J dropped 6; count of bases not matched to a gene: 5. From germline, CDR1 is SGHTA and CDR2 FQGNSA. The CDR3 region is CASSLVSGGDEKLFF. CDR3 nucleotides: TGTGCCAGCAGCTTAGTTTCAGGGGGAGATGAAAAACTGTTTTTT.

This clonotype has more than one count but fewer than ten. This rearrangement joins TRBV2 to TRBJ1-2, with 8 bases lining up with TRBD1. The CDR3 covers 13 residues. With V trimmed by 6 bases and J by 6 bases, 6 bases remained unmatched. CDR1 and CDR2 from the germline V gene are SNHLY and FYNNEI. CDR3 in amino acids: CASRKDRENGYTF. The CDR3 DNA follows: TGTGCCAGCAGGAAGGACAGGGAGAATGGCTACACCTTC.

This clonotype was counted ten times or more. This chain links TRBV4-3 with TRBJ2-5, with a possible D match to TRBD1 (6 bases). Germline assignment: CDR1 LGHNA and CDR2 YSLEER. The length of the CDR3 is 13 residues. V was shortened by 8 bases and J by 2 bases, with 12 bases between the two germline ends. CDR3 coding DNA: TGCGCCAGCGGAACAGGGATACAAGAGACCCAGTACTTC. Encoded protein: CASGTGIQETQYF.

This clonotype has just a few counts. The rearrangement joins TRBV20-1 to TRBJ2-5; 9 nucleotides match TRBD2. The germline CDR1 and CDR2 sequences are DFQATT and SNEGSKA (reference sequence). Losses at the gene ends were 0 bases for V and 4 bases for J; bases not matched to a gene: 6. CDR3 size: 15 residues. The CDR3 region is CSARDLAGGLETQYF. The DNA of the CDR3 is TGCAGTGCTAGAGATCTCGCGGGGGGGCTAGAGACCCAGTACTTC.

This clonotype was found a few times. This sequence joins TRBV7-9 and TRBJ2-2; a weak D match, TRBD1 (6 bases). CDR3 length: 16 amino acids. Germline V gene sequence: CDR1 SEHNR, CDR2 FQNEAQ (reference sequence). V was trimmed by 7 bases and J by 4 bases, leaving 19 bases between them. CDR3 in DNA: TGTGCCAGCACCTATCAGGGACATCGCCCCACCGGGGAGCTGTTTTTT. It is translated as CASTYQGHRPTGELFF.

This sequence joins TRBV11-2 and TRBJ2-1, with TRBD1 matching over 9 bases. In germline, CDR1 is SGHAT, CDR2 FQNNGV. The CDR3 consists of 16 residues. V lost 1 base and J lost 4; bases outside the gene matches: 5. CDR3 DNA sequence: TGTGCCAGCAGCTTAGTTGGGGGACAGGGTTACAATGAGCAGTTCTTC. This encodes CASSLVGGQGYNEQFF.

This chain uses TRBV7-2 with TRBJ1-2; weak D call: TRBD1 (5 bases). Trimming took off 5 bases at V and 6 bases at J, with 13 bases between the two ends. Germline V CDR1 and CDR2: SGHTA, FQGNSA. The CDR3 is made up of 13 amino acids. CDR3 DNA: TGTGCCAGCAGCACAGCTGGGGGGGATGGCTACACCTTC. The encoded protein is CASSTAGGDGYTF.

The rearrangement joins TRBV5-1 to TRBJ2-2, with D hard to call. The CDR3 has 15 amino acids. V lost 8 bases and J lost 0, with 14 bases in between. Germline V gene lookup returns CDR1 SGHRS and CDR2 YFSETQ. CDR3 loop: CASTVAESNTGELFF. For the CDR3, the DNA is TGCGCCAGTACCGTGGCAGAATCGAACACCGGGGAGCTGTTTTTT. Complete variable domain (other parts from reference TRBV5-1 and TRBJ2-2): KAGVTQTPRYLIKTRGQQVTLSCSPISGHRSVSWYQQTPGQGLQFLFEYFSETQRNKGNFPGRFSGRQFSNSRSEMNVSTLELGDSALYLCASTVAESNTGELFFGEGSRLTVL.

This clonotype was recorded many times. The rearrangement uses TRBV20-1 and TRBJ1-2; the D is unclear. Germline loops: CDR1 DFQATT, CDR2 SNEGSKA (reference sequence). The V and J ends lost 1 base and 5 bases respectively, with 14 bases between them. CDR3 size: 14 residues. The CDR3 spells CSARVSRRFYGYTF. The CDR3 nucleotides read TGCAGTGCTAGAGTGAGTAGAAGATTTTATGGCTACACCTTC.

This clonotype was found many times. V gene TRBV7-8 combines with J gene TRBJ2-3; D not resolved. The CDR3 is made up of 13 amino acids. The germline V gene encodes CDR1 SGHVS and CDR2 FQNEAQ. The V and J ends lost 5 bases and 4 bases respectively, with 10 bases between them. CDR3 nucleotides: TGTGCCAGCAGCCCCGTCAGCTCAGATACGCAGTATTTT. Its protein product is CASSPVSSDTQYF.

This clonotype came up a few times. J is TRBJ2-1 and V is TRBV6-6; a possible D gene is TRBD2 (6 bases). Trimming left V 6 bases short and J 1 base short, with 19 bases between. Germline V gene data show CDR1 as MNHNY and CDR2 as SVGAGI (reference sequence). The CDR3 sequence is 17 residues long. CDR3 DNA: TGTGCCAGCAGCCCCGGGACTGCTCGACTTTCCTACAATGAGCAGTTCTTC. Translation gives CASSPGTARLSYNEQFF.

This clonotype was found many times. J is TRBJ2-1 and V is TRBV7-2; TRBD2 matches at 12 bases. The germline gives CDR1 SGHTA, CDR2 FQGNSA. The ends lost 4 bases at V and 8 bases at J; junction bases unmatched: 6. The CDR3 consists of 15 residues. The CDR3 DNA sequence: TGTGCCAGCAGCTCGCTAGCGGGGGGGCGGGATGAGCAGTTCTTC. Protein sequence: CASSSLAGGRDEQFF.

The sample holds a few counts of this clonotype. V and J are TRBV3-1 and TRBJ1-5; 10 bases match TRBD1. The length of the CDR3 is 15 residues. V trimming: 3 bases; J trimming: 6 bases; junction bases outside the gene matches: 5. Germline CDR1 LGHDT, CDR2 YNNKEL (reference sequence). CDR3 sequence: CASSHGDRGFQPQHF. The DNA of the CDR3 is TGTGCCAGCAGCCATGGGGACAGGGGTTTTCAGCCCCAGCATTTT. Using reference TRBV3-1 and TRBJ1-5 for the parts outside the CDR3, the full variable domain is DTAVSQTPKYLVTQMGNDKSIKCEQNLGHDTMYWYKQDSKKFLKIMFSYNNKELIINETVPNRFSPKSPDKAHLNLHINSLELGDSAVYFCASSHGDRGFQPQHFGDGTRLSIL.